This entry is about one T cell receptor (beta chain). This sample was taken from a study of technical replicates of blood from a few donors. The germline gives CDR1 SGHTA, CDR2 FQGNSA. The CDR3 is 13 residues long. V was trimmed by 4 bases and J by 3 bases, leaving 10 bases between them. Generated by immunoSEQ multiplex PCR, the TCRdb table keeps only in-frame clones and is missing some. This repertoire shows around 85,000 clones, roughly 94% found once; its top ten account for approximately 0.25%. The source of this sequence is a human donor in good health. J is TRBJ2-7 and V is TRBV7-2; D is perhaps TRBD2 (6 bases). The sequencing input was T cells isolated from PBMCs. The DNA for the CDR3 is TGTGCCAGCAGCTGGGACTCCAGCTACGAGCAGTACTTC. This codes for CASSWDSSYEQYF.